These T cell receptor beta chains were read from a single sample in a study of Ad26.COV2.S vaccination and SARS-CoV-2 variants. Measured with immunoSEQ multiplex PCR; TCRdb has only the in-frame clones, and not every one. This table has under 500,000 clones, approximately 90% appearing once. The material was peripheral blood, obtained in a trial of Ad26.COV2.S vaccine versus placebo. The receptor source for this set is a person aged 18 to 59 who received the Ad26.COV2.S COVID-19 vaccine or a placebo. CDR3s include the opening cysteine and the closing phenylalanine or tryptophan.

V,J,CDR3
TRBV10-1,TRBJ2-2,CASRPSGGVTTNTGELFF
TRBV5-3,TRBJ1-5,CARSLGAGNQPQHF
TRBV10-1,TRBJ1-1,CASSATGTGVVEAFF
TRBV30,TRBJ2-7,CAGKEGNPSYEQYF
TRBV12-3/TRBV12-4,TRBJ1-2,CASGNGIYGYTF
TRBV11-2,TRBJ2-3,CASSFNTQYF
TRBV3-1/TRBV3-2,TRBJ2-3,CASRYTGLGTDTQYF
TRBV4-3,TRBJ1-5,CASSQGTGAGQPQHF
TRBV5-6,TRBJ2-7,CASSLGGREGGEQYF
TRBV3-1/TRBV3-2,TRBJ2-7,CASSQGFTSGAYEQYF
TRBV18,TRBJ2-4,CASSDHVILRQEGIQYF
TRBV14,TRBJ2-7,CASSVRGGLAAPYEQYF
TRBV30,TRBJ2-2,CAWSWTGGRTGELFF
TRBV24-1,TRBJ2-3,CATSGLNGGAPYTDTQYF
TRBV6-1,TRBJ2-2,CAITTDVGGELFF
TRBV28,TRBJ1-2,CASSLGGARVYGYTF
TRBV6-6,TRBJ2-1,CASSYSDGVFNEQFF
TRBV7-9,TRBJ2-7,CASSLGGTYEQYF
TRBV7-9,TRBJ1-6,CASSIRQGANSPLHF
TRBV6-2/TRBV6-3,TRBJ2-1,CASSYSTSNHNEQFF
TRBV9,TRBJ1-2,CASSLSRENYGYTF
TRBV3-1/TRBV3-2,TRBJ1-5,CASSQEVGWQPQHF
TRBV30,TRBJ1-3,CAWQGARAGNTIYF
TRBV19,TRBJ2-1,CASSSSAGTTDEQFF
TRBV4-1,TRBJ1-2,CASSPRGATDGYTF
TRBV5-1,TRBJ1-5,CASSLGGYSHQPQHF
TRBV3-1/TRBV3-2,TRBJ2-7,CASSQAGGYEQYF
TRBV30,TRBJ1-3,CAWSVGGTNTIYF
TRBV5-1,TRBJ2-1,CASSSYVAGGYNEQFF
TRBV11-2,TRBJ1-1,CASRERQGGNTEAFF
TRBV4-1,TRBJ2-6,CASSVPGSGANVLTF
TRBV7-8,TRBJ1-1,CASAKGGEAFF
TRBV14,TRBJ2-7,CASSPYDRGRYEQYF
TRBV3-1/TRBV3-2,TRBJ2-5,CASSQGTGRWETQYF
TRBV6-6,TRBJ2-2,CASSYSQRGPTGELFF
TRBV5-1,TRBJ1-1,CASSLNRDDRATEAFF
TRBV18,TRBJ2-7,CASSLWGVGYEQYF
TRBV9,TRBJ1-5,CASSVLPTGRYGSNQPQHF
TRBV28,TRBJ2-5,CASSPTGETQYF
TRBV4-3,TRBJ1-2,CASSQDPRGPHGYTF
TRBV5-4,TRBJ2-7,CAIGPTGDYEQYF
TRBV7-9,TRBJ2-7,CASSPRATSYEQYF
TRBV6-5,TRBJ2-1,CASWTAYNEQFF
TRBV9,TRBJ2-5,CASSPRGHETQYF
TRBV7-9,TRBJ2-7,CASTYALQRYEQYF